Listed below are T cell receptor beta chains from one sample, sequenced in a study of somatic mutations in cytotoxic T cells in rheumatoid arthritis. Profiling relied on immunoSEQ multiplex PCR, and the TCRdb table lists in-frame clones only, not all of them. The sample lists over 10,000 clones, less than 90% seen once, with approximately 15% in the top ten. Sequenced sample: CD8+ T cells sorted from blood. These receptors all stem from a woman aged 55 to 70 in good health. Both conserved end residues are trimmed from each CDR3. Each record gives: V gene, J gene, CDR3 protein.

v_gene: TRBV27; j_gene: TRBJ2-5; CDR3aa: ASSPQGSWETQY
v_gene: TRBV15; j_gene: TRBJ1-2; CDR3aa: ATSPRGSGYT
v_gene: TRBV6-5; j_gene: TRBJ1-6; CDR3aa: ASSYSAGSNSPLH
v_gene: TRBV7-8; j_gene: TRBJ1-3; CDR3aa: ASGDYWSGNTIY
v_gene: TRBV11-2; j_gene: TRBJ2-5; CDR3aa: ASSSSIETQY
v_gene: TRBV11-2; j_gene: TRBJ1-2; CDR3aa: ASSLPSAGKRSYGYT
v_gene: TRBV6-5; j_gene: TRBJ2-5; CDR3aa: ASSYVAGGGETQY
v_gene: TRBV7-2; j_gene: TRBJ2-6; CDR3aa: ASSPDSLGGANVLT
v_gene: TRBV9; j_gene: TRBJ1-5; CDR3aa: ASSAGWGNQPQH
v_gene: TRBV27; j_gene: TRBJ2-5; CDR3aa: ASSPSGTKETQY
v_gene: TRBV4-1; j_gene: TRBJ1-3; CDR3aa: ASSQDAGGNTIY
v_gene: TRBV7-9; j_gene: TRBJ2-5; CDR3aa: ASTTDETQETQY
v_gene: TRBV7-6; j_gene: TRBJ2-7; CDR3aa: ASSHEVGSEQY
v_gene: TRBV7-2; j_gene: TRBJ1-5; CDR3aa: ASSQTGGGGVGNQPQH
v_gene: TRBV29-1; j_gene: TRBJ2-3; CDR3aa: SVAMGAGADTQY
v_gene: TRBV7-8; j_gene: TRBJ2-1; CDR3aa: ASSLEAGGLYNEQF
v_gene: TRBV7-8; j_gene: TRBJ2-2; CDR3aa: ASSDKLGGPGGGELF
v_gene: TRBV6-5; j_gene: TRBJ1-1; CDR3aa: ASGFQGNTEAF
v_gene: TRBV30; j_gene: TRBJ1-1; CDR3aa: AWKLGLNTEAF
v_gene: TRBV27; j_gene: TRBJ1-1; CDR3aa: ASSRSGMNTEAF
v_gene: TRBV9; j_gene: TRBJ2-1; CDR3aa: ASSTGGTSYNEQF
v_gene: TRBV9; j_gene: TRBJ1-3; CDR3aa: ASSEVGSENTIY
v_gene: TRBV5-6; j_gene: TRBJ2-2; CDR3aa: ASSVTATGELF
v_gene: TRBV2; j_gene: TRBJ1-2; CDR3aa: ASSEEMTGNYGYT
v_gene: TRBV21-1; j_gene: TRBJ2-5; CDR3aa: ASTGQGAETQY
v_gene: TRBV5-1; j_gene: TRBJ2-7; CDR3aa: ASSLLPPSGGPYEQY
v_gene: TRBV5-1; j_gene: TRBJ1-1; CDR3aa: ASSLVAGDSAEAF
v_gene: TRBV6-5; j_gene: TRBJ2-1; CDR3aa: ASSYVGDNEQF
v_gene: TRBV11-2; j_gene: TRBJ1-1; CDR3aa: ASSNAMGDTEAF